Shown below are 8 T cell receptor beta chains from a single sample sequenced in a study of OX40 agonist ivuxolimab in advanced cancers. Assay: immunoSEQ multiplex PCR; the TCRdb copy retains only in-frame clones and omits some. This sample yields around 58,000 clones, of which roughly 84% are seen a single time; more than 25% belongs to the top ten. The specimen was CD4+ or CD8+ T cells sorted from blood, collected in a trial of the OX40 agonist ivuxolimab. These receptor sequences come from an adult with an advanced solid tumor such as melanoma, head and neck, liver or kidney cancer.

This clone was counted a single time. CDR3 amino acids: CASSLMAETGVEKLFF. The CDR3 nucleotides read TGTGCCAGCAGCCTAATGGCCGAAACAGGGGTTGAAAAACTGTTTTTT. J is TRBJ1-4 and V is TRBV7-9, with 7 bases fitting TRBD1. The germline V gene has CDR1 SEHNR and CDR2 FQNEAQ (reference sequence). The length of the CDR3 is 16 residues. V shed 5 bases and J 7 bases; nucleotides not matched to a gene: 13.

This clone showed up just once. In the same sample, other DNA sequences code for this CDR3. V gene TRBV29-1 combines with J gene TRBJ1-1, with D perhaps TRBD1 (6 bases). CDR1 is SQVTM and CDR2 is ANQGSEA in the germline V gene. The CDR3 covers 14 residues. With 3 bases removed from V and 6 bases from J, the gap between germline ends came to 17 bases. CDR3 DNA sequence: TGCAGCGTTGACGGGGGCGGGGGGGCGTCTGAAGCTTTCTTT. Translation gives CSVDGGGGASEAFF.

The chain joins TRBV6-1 to TRBJ2-5; possibly TRBD2 for D (6 bases). Trimming removed 7 bases at V and 3 bases at J, with 12 bases between. Per the germline V gene, CDR1 is MNHNS and CDR2 is SASEGT. This CDR3 spans 13 amino acids. CDR3 DNA sequence: TGTGCCAGCATTAGGGGAGGAGAAGAGACCCAGTACTTC. It codes for CASIRGGEETQYF.

This clone appeared a few times. J is TRBJ1-6 and V is TRBV27; the D is unclear. V lost 2 bases and J 10 bases, leaving 9 bases between the germline ends. The CDR3 is 13 amino acids. Germline assignment: CDR1 MNHEY and CDR2 SMNVEV (reference sequence). CDR3 amino acids: CASSLRAESPLHF. CDR3 in DNA: TGTGCCAGCAGTTTAAGGGCAGAATCACCCCTCCACTTT.

The rearrangement joins TRBV2 to TRBJ2-1, with TRBD1 matching over 9 bases. This CDR3 comprises 14 residues. The germline V gene has CDR1 SNHLY and CDR2 FYNNEI. J lost 8 bases, V lost 5 bases, and 7 bases had no gene match. CDR3 nucleotides: TGTGCCAGCAGTCCTGACAGGGGGGACGATGAGCAGTTCTTC. This encodes CASSPDRGDDEQFF.

The CDR3 spells CACGQPGYSGEKLFF. The CDR3 DNA sequence: TGTGCCTGCGGGCAGCCGGGCTATAGCGGCGAAAAACTGTTTTTT. The rearrangement uses TRBV7-9 and TRBJ1-4; D is undetermined. The CDR3 contains 15 residues. Germline CDR1 is SEHNR and CDR2 is FQNEAQ (reference sequence). Between the trimmed V and J ends, which lost 11 bases and 8 bases, there was a span of 24 bases. The entire variable domain, with the rest obtained from reference TRBV7-9 and TRBJ1-4, is as follows: DTGVSQNPRHKITKRGQNVTFRCDPISEHNRLYWYRQTLGQGPEFLTYFQNEAQLEKSRLLSDRFSAERPKGSFSTLEIQRTEQGDSAMYLCACGQPGYSGEKLFFGSGTQLSVL.

This clone has just a few counts. The CDR3 DNA follows: TGTGCCTGGAGTGTGTGGGGCAGCCTAAGCAACACTGAAGCTTTCTTT. Its translation is CAWSVWGSLSNTEAFF. The V call is TRBV30, the J call TRBJ1-1; D may be TRBD1 (5 bases). CDR3 size: 16 residues. Germline lookup yields CDR1 GTSNPN and CDR2 SVGIG (reference sequence). Trimming took off 0 bases at V and 2 bases at J, with 16 bases between the two ends. Full variable domain (rest looked up from reference TRBV30 and TRBJ1-1): SQTIHQWPATLVQPVGSPLSLECTVEGTSNPNLYWYRQAAGRGLQLLFYSVGIGQISSEVPQNLSASRPQDRQFILSSKKLLLSDSGFYLCAWSVWGSLSNTEAFFGQGTRLTVV.

The CDR3 here is CASSDRANTEAFF. As DNA, the CDR3 is TGTGCCAGCTCAGACAGGGCCAACACTGAAGCTTTCTTT. V gene TRBV18 combines with J gene TRBJ1-1; TRBD1 aligns across 7 bases. Per germline, CDR1 KGHSH and CDR2 LQKENI. J gave up 2 bases and V 5 bases, and 2 bases lay outside the gene matches. This CDR3 region has 13 residues. The full variable domain, rest sourced from reference TRBV18 and TRBJ1-1, is NAGVMQNPRHLVRRRGQEARLRCSPMKGHSHVYWYRQLPEEGLKFMVYLQKENIIDESGMPKERFSAEFPKEGPSILRIQQVVRGDSAAYFCASSDRANTEAFFGQGTRLTVV.